This record looks at one TCR beta chain sequence and its context. Germline V gene data show CDR1 as SGHTA and CDR2 as FQGNSA. V gave up 0 bases and J gave up 5 bases, with 11 bases separating them. This CDR3 contains 14 residues. The data were obtained in a study of T cells in Graves' hyperthyroidism and ophthalmopathy. The study excluded patients with uncontrolled infection, other autoimmune disease, pregnancy or lactation. Orbital computed tomography and thyroid ultrasound, together with serum TRAb and thyroxine and clinical symptoms, were used for diagnoses. TCR beta CDR3 regions were amplified from RNA transcripts. Initially, a first-round RT-PCR of the TCR CDR3 employed the HTBI primer set. TCRdb independently ran MiXCR on the multiplex PCR reads; one entry per CDR3 protein. The sample carries roughly 700,000 distinct CDR3 sequences, around 40% recorded once.

Sequencing input: blood. V is TRBV7-2 and J is TRBJ2-7; the D gene is possibly TRBD1 (6 bases). The receptor was derived from a woman aged 40 to 50 with Graves' hyperthyroidism. The CDR3 DNA follows: TGTGCCAGCAGCTTAGCGGGGGCCAGGAACGAGCAGTACTTC. Translated, it gives CASSLAGARNEQYF.